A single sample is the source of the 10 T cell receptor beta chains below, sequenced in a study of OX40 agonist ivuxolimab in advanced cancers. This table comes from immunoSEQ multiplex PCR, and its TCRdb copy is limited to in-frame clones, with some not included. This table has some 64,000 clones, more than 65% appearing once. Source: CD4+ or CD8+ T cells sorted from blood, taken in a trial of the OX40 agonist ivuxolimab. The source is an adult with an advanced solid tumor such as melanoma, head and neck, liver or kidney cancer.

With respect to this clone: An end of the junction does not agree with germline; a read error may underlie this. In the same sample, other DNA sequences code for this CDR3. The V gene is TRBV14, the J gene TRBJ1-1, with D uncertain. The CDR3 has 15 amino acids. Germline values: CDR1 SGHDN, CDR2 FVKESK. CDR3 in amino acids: CASSREIRSYTEAFF. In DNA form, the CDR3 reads TGCGCCAGCAGCCGAGAAATCCGTAGCTACACTGAAGCTTTCTTT.

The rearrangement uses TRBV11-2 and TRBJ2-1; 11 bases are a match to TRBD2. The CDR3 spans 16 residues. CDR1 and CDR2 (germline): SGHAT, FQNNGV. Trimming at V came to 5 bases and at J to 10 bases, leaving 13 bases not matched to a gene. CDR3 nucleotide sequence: TGTGCCAGCAGCCCTATTACTAGCGGGAGACATGGGGAGCAGTTCTTC. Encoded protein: CASSPITSGRHGEQFF.

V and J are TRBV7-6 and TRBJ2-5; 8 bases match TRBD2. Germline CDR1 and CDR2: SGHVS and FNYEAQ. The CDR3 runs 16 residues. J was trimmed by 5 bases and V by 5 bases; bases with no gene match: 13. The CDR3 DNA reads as TGTGCCAGCAGCCTCGGGACGGGAGGGTCAGGGGAGACCCAGTACTTC. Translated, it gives CASSLGTGGSGETQYF.

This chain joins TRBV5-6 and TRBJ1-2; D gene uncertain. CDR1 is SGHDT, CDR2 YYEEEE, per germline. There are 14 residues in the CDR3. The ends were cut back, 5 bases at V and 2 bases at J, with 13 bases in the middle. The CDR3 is CASSFGGGNYGYTF. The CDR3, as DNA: TGTGCCAGCAGTTTTGGTGGCGGAAACTATGGCTACACCTTC.

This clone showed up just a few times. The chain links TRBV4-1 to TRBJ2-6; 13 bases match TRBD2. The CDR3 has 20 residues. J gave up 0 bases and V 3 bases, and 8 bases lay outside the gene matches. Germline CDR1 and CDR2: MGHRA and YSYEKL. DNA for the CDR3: TGCGCCAGCAGCCACCTGGGACTAGCGGGACCCTCCTCTGGGGCCAACGTCCTGACTTTC. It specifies CASSHLGLAGPSSGANVLTF.

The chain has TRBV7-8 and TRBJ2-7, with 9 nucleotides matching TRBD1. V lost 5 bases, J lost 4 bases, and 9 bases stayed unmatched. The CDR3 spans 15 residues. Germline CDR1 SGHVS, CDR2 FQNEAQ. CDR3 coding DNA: TGTGCCAGCAGCCCTGACAGGGGGGAAAATTACGAGCAGTACTTC. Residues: CASSPDRGENYEQYF.

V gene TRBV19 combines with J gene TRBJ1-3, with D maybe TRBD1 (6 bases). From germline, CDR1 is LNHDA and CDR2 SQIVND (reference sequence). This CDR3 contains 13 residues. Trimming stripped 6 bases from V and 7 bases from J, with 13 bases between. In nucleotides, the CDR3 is TGTGCCAGTAGCTCCAGGGGATCGAACACCATATATTTT. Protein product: CASSSRGSNTIYF. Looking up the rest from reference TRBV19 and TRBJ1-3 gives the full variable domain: DGGITQSPKYLFRKEGQNVTLSCEQNLNHDAMYWYRQDPGQGLRLIYYSQIVNDFQKGDIAEGYSVSREKKESFPLTVTSAQKNPTAFYLCASSSRGSNTIYFGEGSWLTVV.

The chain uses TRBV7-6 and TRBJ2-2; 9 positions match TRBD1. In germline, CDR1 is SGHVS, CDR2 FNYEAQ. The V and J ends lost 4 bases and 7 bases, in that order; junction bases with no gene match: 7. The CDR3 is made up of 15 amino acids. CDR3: CASSSKQGAGGELFF. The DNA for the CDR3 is TGTGCCAGCAGCTCGAAACAGGGGGCCGGCGGGGAGCTGTTTTTT.

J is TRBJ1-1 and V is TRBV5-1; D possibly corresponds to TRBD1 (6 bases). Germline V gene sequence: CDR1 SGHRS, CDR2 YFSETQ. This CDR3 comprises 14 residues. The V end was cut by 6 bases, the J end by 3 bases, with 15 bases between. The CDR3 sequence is CASTRGFEDTEAFF. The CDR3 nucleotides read TGCGCCAGCACGAGGGGGTTTGAGGACACTGAAGCTTTCTTT.

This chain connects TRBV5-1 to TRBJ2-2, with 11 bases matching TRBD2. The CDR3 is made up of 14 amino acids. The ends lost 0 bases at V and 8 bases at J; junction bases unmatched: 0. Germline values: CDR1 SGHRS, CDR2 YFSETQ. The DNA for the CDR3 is TGCGCCAGCAGCTTGGGACTAGCGGGAGGGGAGCTGTTTTTT. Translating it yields CASSLGLAGGELFF.